These 2 T cell receptor beta chains were sequenced from one sample in a study of cytomegalovirus exposure and HLA in healthy donors. This PCR relied on a set of 60 Vbeta primers and 13 Jbeta primers. The assay was immunoSEQ multiplex PCR, and TCRdb's table has in-frame clones only and misses some. The sample comprises about 230,000 clones, just under 85% of which are singletons, and 0.55% to 0.7% rests with the top ten. What was sequenced was PBMCs. These receptor sequences come from a woman aged 40 to 55 in good health and CMV-seronegative.

This chain joins TRBV4-3 and TRBJ1-4; 9 bases match TRBD1. CDR1 and CDR2 (germline): LGHNA, YSLEER. The CDR3 spans 15 residues. V was pared by 2 bases and J by 4 bases, with 2 bases of the junction left unmatched. The CDR3 region has the DNA TGCGCCAGCAGCCAAAACAGGGGGCTTAATGAAAAACTGTTTTTT. It specifies CASSQNRGLNEKLFF.

The chain links TRBV6-6 to TRBJ2-2; D might be TRBD2 (5 bases). With 10 bases removed from V and 3 bases from J, the gap between germline ends came to 12 bases. CDR1 and CDR2 from the germline V gene are MNHNY and SVGAGI (reference sequence). This CDR3 has 13 residues. The CDR3 loop reads CANRGWDTGELFF. DNA for the CDR3: TGTGCCAATCGCGGGTGGGACACCGGGGAGCTGTTTTTT.